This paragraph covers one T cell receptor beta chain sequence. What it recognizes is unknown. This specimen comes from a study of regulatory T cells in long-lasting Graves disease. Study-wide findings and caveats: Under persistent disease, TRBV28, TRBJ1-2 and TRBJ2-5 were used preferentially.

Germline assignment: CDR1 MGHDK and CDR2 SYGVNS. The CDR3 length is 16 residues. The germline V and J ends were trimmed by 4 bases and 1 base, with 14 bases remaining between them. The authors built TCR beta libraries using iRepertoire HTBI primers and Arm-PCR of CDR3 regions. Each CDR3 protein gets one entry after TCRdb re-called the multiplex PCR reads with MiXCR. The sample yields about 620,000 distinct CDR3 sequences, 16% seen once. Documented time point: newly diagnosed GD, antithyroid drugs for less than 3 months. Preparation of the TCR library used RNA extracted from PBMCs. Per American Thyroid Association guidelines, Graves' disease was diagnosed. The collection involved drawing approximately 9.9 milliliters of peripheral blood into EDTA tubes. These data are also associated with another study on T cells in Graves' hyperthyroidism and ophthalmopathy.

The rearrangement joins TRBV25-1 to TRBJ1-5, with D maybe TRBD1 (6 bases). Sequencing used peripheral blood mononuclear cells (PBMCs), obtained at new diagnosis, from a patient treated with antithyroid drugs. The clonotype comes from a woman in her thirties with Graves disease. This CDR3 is CASSGQGGLSNQPQHF. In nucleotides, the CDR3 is TGTGCCAGCAGTGGGCAAGGGGGTTTAAGCAATCAGCCCCAGCATTTT.